This T cell receptor beta chain stems from a study of beta chain features in type 1 diabetes. The CDR3 has 13 amino acids. CDR1 and CDR2 from the germline V gene are SEHNR and FQNEAQ (reference sequence). V was pared by 7 bases and J by 0 bases, with 2 bases of the junction left unmatched. Expressed TCRB transcripts were sequenced because the isolated RNA had all been reverse transcribed beforehand. The table came from immunoSEQ multiplex PCR; TCRdb's copy has only in-frame clones and leaves some out. In the table there are around 170,000 clones, approximately 8.4% of which are singletons. This sequence joins TRBV7-9 and TRBJ1-1; 7 nucleotides align to TRBD1. This sequence originates from a woman aged 18 to 35 in good health. Sequencing was carried out using central memory CD4+ T cells from blood. This CDR3 is CASTGQLNTEAFF. In nucleotides, the CDR3 is TGTGCCAGCACGGGACAGTTGAACACTGAAGCTTTCTTT.